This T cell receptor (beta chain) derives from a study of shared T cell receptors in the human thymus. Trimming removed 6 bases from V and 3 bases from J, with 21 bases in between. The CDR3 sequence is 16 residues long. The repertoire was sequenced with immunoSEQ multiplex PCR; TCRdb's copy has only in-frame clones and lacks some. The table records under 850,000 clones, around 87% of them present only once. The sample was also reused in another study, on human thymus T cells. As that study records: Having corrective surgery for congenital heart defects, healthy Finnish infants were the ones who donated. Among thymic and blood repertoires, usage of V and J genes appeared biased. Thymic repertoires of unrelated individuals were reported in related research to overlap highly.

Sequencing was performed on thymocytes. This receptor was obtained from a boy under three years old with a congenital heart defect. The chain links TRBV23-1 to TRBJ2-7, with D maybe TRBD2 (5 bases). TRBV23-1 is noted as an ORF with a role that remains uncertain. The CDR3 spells CASRVPLSGMGYEQYF. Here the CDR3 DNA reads TGCGCCAGCAGAGTCCCCCTATCCGGGATGGGCTACGAGCAGTACTTC.